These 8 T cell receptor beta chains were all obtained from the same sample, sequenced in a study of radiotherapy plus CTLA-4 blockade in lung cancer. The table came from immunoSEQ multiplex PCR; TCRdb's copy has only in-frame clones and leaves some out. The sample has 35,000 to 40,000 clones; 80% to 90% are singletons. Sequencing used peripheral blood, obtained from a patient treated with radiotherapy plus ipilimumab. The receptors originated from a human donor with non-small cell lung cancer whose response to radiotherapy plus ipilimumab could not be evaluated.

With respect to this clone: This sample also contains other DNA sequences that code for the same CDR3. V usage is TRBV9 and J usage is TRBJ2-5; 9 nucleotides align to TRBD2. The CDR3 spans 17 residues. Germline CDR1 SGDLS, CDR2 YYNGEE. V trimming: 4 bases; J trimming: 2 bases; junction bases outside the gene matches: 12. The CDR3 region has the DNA TGTGCCAGCAGCCCAGGGGGGCTAGCGGGACGACAAGAGACCCAGTACTTC. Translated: CASSPGGLAGRQETQYF.

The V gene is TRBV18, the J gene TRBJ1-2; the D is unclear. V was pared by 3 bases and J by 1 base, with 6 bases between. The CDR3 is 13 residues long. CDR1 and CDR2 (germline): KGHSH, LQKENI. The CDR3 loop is CASSPASNYGYTF. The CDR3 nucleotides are TGTGCCAGCTCACCGGCAAGTAACTATGGCTACACCTTC.

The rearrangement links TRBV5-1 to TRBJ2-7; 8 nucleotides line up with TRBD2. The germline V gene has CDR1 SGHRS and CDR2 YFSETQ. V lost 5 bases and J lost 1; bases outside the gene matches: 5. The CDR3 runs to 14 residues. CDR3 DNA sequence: TGCGCCAGCAGTGGGTTAGCGGGGTCCTACGAGCAGTACTTC. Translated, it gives CASSGLAGSYEQYF.

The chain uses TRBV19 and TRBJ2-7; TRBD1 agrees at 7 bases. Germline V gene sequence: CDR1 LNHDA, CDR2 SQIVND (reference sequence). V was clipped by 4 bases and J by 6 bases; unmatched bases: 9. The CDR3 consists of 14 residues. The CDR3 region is CASSRGQFVTEQYF. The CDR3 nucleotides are TGTGCCAGTAGTAGGGGACAGTTCGTGACCGAGCAGTACTTC. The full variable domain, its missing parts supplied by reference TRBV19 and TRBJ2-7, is DGGITQSPKYLFRKEGQNVTLSCEQNLNHDAMYWYRQDPGQGLRLIYYSQIVNDFQKGDIAEGYSVSREKKESFPLTVTSAQKNPTAFYLCASSRGQFVTEQYFGPGTRLTVT.

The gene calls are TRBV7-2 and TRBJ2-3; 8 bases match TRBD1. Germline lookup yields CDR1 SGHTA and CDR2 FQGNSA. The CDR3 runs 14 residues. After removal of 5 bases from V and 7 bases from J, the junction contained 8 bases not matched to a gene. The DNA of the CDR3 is TGTGCCAGCAGCCAGGGGGCAGGGCAGAATACGCAGTATTTT. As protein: CASSQGAGQNTQYF.

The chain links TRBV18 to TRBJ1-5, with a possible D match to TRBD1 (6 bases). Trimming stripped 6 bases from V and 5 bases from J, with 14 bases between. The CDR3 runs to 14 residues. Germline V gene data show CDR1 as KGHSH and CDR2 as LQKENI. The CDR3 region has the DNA TGTGCCAGCTCGCAACAGGGAAAAGATCAGCCCCAGCATTTT. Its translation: CASSQQGKDQPQHF.

CDR3: CASSDPTGTNPTNEKLFF. The CDR3 DNA reads TGTGCCAGCAGTGACCCGACAGGGACCAATCCAACTAATGAAAAACTGTTTTTT. The chain recombines TRBV25-1 with TRBJ1-4; TRBD1 matches 7 bases. CDR3 length equals 18 residues. Per the germline V gene, CDR1 is MGHDK and CDR2 is SYGVNS. J lost 0 bases, V lost 3 bases, and 10 bases had no gene match.

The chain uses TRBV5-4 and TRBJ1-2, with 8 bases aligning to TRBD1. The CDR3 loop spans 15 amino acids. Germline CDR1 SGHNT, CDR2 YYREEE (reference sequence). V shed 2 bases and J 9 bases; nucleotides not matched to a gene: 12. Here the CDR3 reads CASSFSGTGRSSYTF. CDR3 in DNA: TGTGCCAGCAGCTTCTCCGGGACAGGCCGCTCTAGCTACACCTTC.